Listed below are T cell receptor beta chains from one sample, sequenced in a study of OX40 agonist ivuxolimab in advanced cancers. Some clones are missing from TCRdb's copy, which holds only in-frame ones; the method was immunoSEQ multiplex PCR. The table records approximately 58,000 clones, more than 75% of them present only once. Sequenced here: CD4+ or CD8+ T cells sorted from blood, sampled in a trial of the OX40 agonist ivuxolimab. These receptors were taken from an adult with an advanced solid tumor such as melanoma, head and neck, liver or kidney cancer. The conserved cysteine and the conserved F or W are not part of the CDR3 here.

TRBV9 | ASSVVGGLSSGNTIY
TRBV7-2 | ASSPQTVGEKLF
TRBV6-1 | ASRPNAGQHEKLF
TRBV27 | ASSPMARTNTGELF
TRBV5-1 | ASSSLGGVGEKLF
TRBV27 | ASSARTGGYNEQF
TRBV11-2 | ASSQWGSNQPQH
TRBV11-2 | ASSLEQGGIGYT
TRBV9 | ASNANSGNTIY
TRBV7-2 | ASSSLGGNTGELF
TRBV5-1 | ASSPSGRGRGEQF
TRBV18 | ASSSGNTEAF
TRBV5-1 | ASSLVAGTYEQY
TRBV28 | ASSDLGIWGQGAGNEQY
TRBV28 | ASGLLNYEQY
TRBV10-2 | ASSETSNTGELF
TRBV6-5 | ASQASGSGEQF
TRBV19 | ASTWKPGQGIGELF
TRBV27 | ASSFGTGSNQPQH
TRBV6-1 | ASKVGRGEKLF
TRBV9 | ASSVEPLNTEAF
TRBV4-1 | ASSQATGGTYGYT
TRBV11-2 | ASSLRQDYGYT
TRBV10-1 | ASSSYSQGIQY
TRBV7-8 | ASVISIWYRTRDRGAGELF
TRBV25-1 | ASSHRRATNEKLF
TRBV18 | ASSPEAVPYEQY
TRBV11-3 | ASSETGNSGNTIY
TRBV11-2 | ASSLHTGDGETQY
TRBV4-1 | ASSHHQATGGNTEAF
TRBV7-9 | ASSPVPGLAPLH
TRBV5-1 | ASSLEGSQQY
TRBV19 | ASSRGLAGSTDTQY
TRBV2 | ASRSTSVGGETQY
TRBV5-1 | ASSPGLAGGISYNEQF
TRBV7-2 | ASSRQKSWGLDGTIY
TRBV19 | ASTDPDRVNGYT
TRBV4-3 | ASSQDLKARWGYQPQH
TRBV27 | ASSSRGPSGSWGTDTQY
TRBV7-2 | ASREGVSTDTQY
TRBV19 | ASSKEGHELF
TRBV6-6 | ASARGGWDGYGYT
TRBV6-6 | ASSYGGEGYT
TRBV27 | ASSFSLSSYNEQF
TRBV2 | ASSPGQGVNTEAF
TRBV27 | ASRPQRNTEAF
TRBV5-4 | ASSSGGGLNTEAF
TRBV12-2 | ASRFARGDFDRTNEKLF
TRBV7-2 | ASSLAGRGSNEQF
TRBV4-1 | ASSLVSREVYGYT
TRBV6-5 | ASSEQGRLNTEAF
TRBV6-6 | ASSTGQLNSGNTIY